Sequencing of this TCR beta chain was carried out in a study of cytomegalovirus exposure and HLA in healthy donors. The ends were cut back, 6 bases at V and 4 bases at J, with 3 bases in the middle. CDR3 length: 11 amino acids. Germline-derived CDR1 and CDR2 are MDHEN and SYDVKM. A remark on this clone: Its cognate antigen is unknown.

The donors were part of the validation cohort, which consisted of under 150 subjects and was separate from the first cohort of around 620 subjects. TCRdb's copy holds only in-frame clones and misses some; the assay was immunoSEQ multiplex PCR. The table lists 150,000 to 200,000 clones, 88% of them singletons. Study-wide findings and caveats: In vitro data verified a few CMV-associated chains as specific for CMV antigens. The TCR clusters that emerged in the first cohort tended, a later analysis found, to co-occur in the roughly 120 validation repertoires. Cytomegalovirus-associated status was assigned to about 160 TCR beta chains.

The sample was PBMCs. The receptor's source is a young man in good health and CMV-seronegative. The chain has TRBV28 and TRBJ1-4, with unresolved D. CDR3 sequence (DNA): TGTGCCAGCAGCCGTAATGAAAAACTGTTTTTT. As protein: CASSRNEKLFF.